Below are 18 T cell receptor beta chains sequenced from a single sample in a study of blood T cells in healthy people across ages. Alongside a J-beta primer mix, a sample-barcoded 5' primer served in a second PCR lasting 7 to 11 cycles. Each CDR3 protein is one row after TCRdb ran MiXCR on the 5' RACE reads. The table shows about 690,000 distinct CDR3 sequences, with roughly 41% occurring only once. Specimen: blood. The receptors were sampled from an elderly man in good health.

The genes are TRBV20-1 and TRBJ2-3, with D perhaps TRBD2 (6 bases). The V gene lost 6 bases and the J gene lost 5 bases, with 18 bases spanning the gap. In germline, CDR1 is DFQATT, CDR2 SNEGSKA (reference sequence). There are 14 residues in the CDR3. The DNA for the CDR3 is TGCAGTGCCGCCGGGAGAGGGCTCGTAGATACGCAGTATTTT. Translation gives CSAAGRGLVDTQYF.

This sequence joins TRBV5-1 and TRBJ2-7; D tentatively reads TRBD1 or TRBD2 (7 bases each). Germline V gives CDR1 SGHRS, CDR2 YFSETQ. Trimming stripped 0 bases from V and 0 bases from J, with 19 bases between. The CDR3 consists of 18 residues. CDR3 DNA sequence: TGCGCCAGCAGCTTGGAGGTCTTGGGGGGGACAGACTCCTACGAGCAGTACTTC. Its translation is CASSLEVLGGTDSYEQYF.

A word on this clonotype: An end of the junction does not agree with germline; a read error may underlie this. The V gene is TRBV6-1, the J gene TRBJ2-6; 12 bases are shared with TRBD1. Germline loops: CDR1 MNHNS, CDR2 SASEGT. The CDR3 runs to 19 residues. The CDR3 loop is CAGSEPKGQGAAGANVLTF. The CDR3 nucleotides are TGTGCCGGCAGTGAACCGAAGGGACAGGGGGCGGCTGGGGCCAACGTCCTGACTTTC.

The chain links TRBV4-2 to TRBJ1-1, with a weak D call TRBD1 (6 bases). Trimming took 0 bases from V and 1 from J, leaving 9 bases between them. Per germline, CDR1 LGHNA and CDR2 YNFKEQ. This CDR3 spans 15 amino acids. The CDR3 region has the DNA TGTGCCAGCAGCCAAGATAGGGGGGCGAACACTGAAGCTTTCTTT. Translated: CASSQDRGANTEAFF.

This clonotype has a handful of counts. This chain uses TRBV20-1 with TRBJ2-3, with D uncertain. Germline CDR1 and CDR2: DFQATT and SNEGSKA (reference sequence). The V and J ends lost 3 bases and 3 bases respectively, with 10 bases between them. The CDR3 extends over 13 amino acids. The chain's CDR3 is CSASDPKTDTQYF. The CDR3 nucleotides read TGCAGTGCTAGCGACCCTAAGACAGATACGCAGTATTTT.

This sequence joins TRBV20-1 and TRBJ2-7; 7 bases line up with TRBD2. The tail of the sequence fits TRBJ2-5 better, so the J call may be wrong. The CDR3 extends over 15 amino acids. Germline-derived CDR1 and CDR2 are DFQATT and SNEGSKA (reference sequence). DNA of the CDR3: TGCAGTGCTAGAGATGCCGGACGGGGGGAAGAGACCCAGTACTTC. Translation: CSARDAGRGEETQYF.

The V call is TRBV9, the J call TRBJ2-1, with D unresolved. The germline V and J ends were trimmed by 0 bases and 2 bases, with 12 bases remaining between them. CDR1 is SGDLS and CDR2 is YYNGEE in the germline V gene. This CDR3 is 16 amino acids long. The CDR3, as DNA: TGTGCCAGCAGCGTAGTAGGAGCAGCCCCCTACAATGAGCAGTTCTTC. Encoded protein: CASSVVGAAPYNEQFF.

The chain combines TRBV6-2 or TRBV6-3 with TRBJ2-5; D remains unclear. The tail of the sequence fits TRBJ2-7 better, so the J call may be wrong. This CDR3 contains 14 residues. Germline CDR1 is MNHEY and CDR2 is SVGEGT. CDR3 in DNA: TGTGCCAGCAGCCAGGTGGCGAAGCGCGACGAGCAGTACTTC. As protein: CASSQVAKRDEQYF.

This clonotype was observed a few times. DNA of the CDR3: TGTGCCAGTCAAGACAGGCCTAGCACAGATACGCAGTATTTT. Translated, it gives CASQDRPSTDTQYF. This chain joins TRBV2 and TRBJ2-3; D might be TRBD1 (6 bases). Looked up from germline, CDR1 is SNHLY and CDR2 is FYNNEI. The CDR3 consists of 14 residues. The V gene lost 9 bases and the J gene lost 0 bases, with 13 bases spanning the gap. The entire variable domain, with the rest obtained from reference TRBV2 and TRBJ2-3, is as follows: EPEVTQTPSHQVTQMGQEVILRCVPISNHLYFYWYRQILGQKVEFLVSFYNNEISEKSEIFDDQFSVERPDGSNFTLKIRSTKLEDSAMYFCASQDRPSTDTQYFGPGTRLTVL.

The chain uses TRBV15 and TRBJ2-1, with 14 bases fitting TRBD2. The V segment lost 2 bases and the J segment 10 bases; nucleotides outside the gene matches: 10. The CDR3 totals 17 residues. Germline assignment: CDR1 LNHNV and CDR2 YYDKDF (reference sequence). CDR3 nucleotides: TGTGCCACCAGCAGAACTGCCGGGACTAGCGGGAGTTGGGAGCAGTTCTTC. Protein sequence: CATSRTAGTSGSWEQFF.

V and J are TRBV5-8 and TRBJ2-5; D perhaps matches TRBD1 (6 bases). The CDR3 contains 14 residues. Germline V lookup: CDR1 SGHTS, CDR2 YDEGEE. With 7 bases removed from V and 1 base from J, the gap between germline ends came to 14 bases. Written as DNA, the CDR3 is TGTGCCAGCGGGGGCGACAGGTTCCAAGAGACCCAGTACTTC. Its translation: CASGGDRFQETQYF.

The chain joins TRBV5-1 to TRBJ2-5; the D gene is possibly TRBD1 (5 bases). Germline assignment: CDR1 SGHRS and CDR2 YFSETQ. V lost 6 bases and J 3 bases, leaving 21 bases between the germline ends. The CDR3 consists of 16 residues. The CDR3 region has the DNA TGCGCCAGCACCCCTCGTCCCCAAATGACAGAAGAGACCCAGTACTTC. Translating it yields CASTPRPQMTEETQYF.

The chain joins TRBV6-2 or TRBV6-3 to TRBJ2-5; 7 bases fit TRBD1. Germline loops: CDR1 MNHEY, CDR2 SVGEGT. This CDR3 comprises 13 residues. After removal of 7 bases from V and 6 bases from J, the junction contained 8 bases not matched to a gene. CDR3 in DNA: TGTGCCAGCACCGACAGGGCTCCTCAGACCCAGTACTTC. This gives the protein CASTDRAPQTQYF.

The chain combines TRBV27 with TRBJ1-6; 8 nucleotides match TRBD1. The CDR3 runs to 14 residues. Per germline, CDR1 MNHEY and CDR2 SMNVEV (reference sequence). V dropped 5 bases and J dropped 11; count of bases not matched to a gene: 8. The CDR3 is CASSTRTGYTPLHF. The DNA of the CDR3 is TGTGCCAGCAGTACTCGGACAGGGTACACACCCCTCCACTTT.

This clonotype was seen only a few times. The chain couples TRBV14 to TRBJ1-2, with a weak D call TRBD1 (5 bases). Germline CDR1 reads SGHDN; CDR2 reads FVKESK. V shed 0 bases and J shed 10 bases, with 12 bases lying between them. The CDR3 is 13 residues long. The CDR3 region has the DNA TGTGCCAGCAGCCAAGATCTGCAGGGAACCTACACCTTC. Its protein product is CASSQDLQGTYTF.

V usage is TRBV5-5 and J usage is TRBJ2-1; 10 bases line up with TRBD2. The DNA end lines up better with TRBJ2-7; the J call may be wrong. Germline values: CDR1 SGHKS, CDR2 YYEKEE (reference sequence). The CDR3 is 18 amino acids. The CDR3 bases are TGTGCCAGCAGCTTGCGGAGCGGGGGGGGAAGCTCCTACAATGAGCAGTACTTC. Protein sequence: CASSLRSGGGSSYNEQYF.

The CDR3 DNA is TGTGCCAGCAGTTTCGAGGGGGACCCATACAATGAGCAGTTCTTC. Translated: CASSFEGDPYNEQFF. V usage is TRBV27 and J usage is TRBJ2-1; the D gene is possibly TRBD1 (6 bases). The germline V gene encodes CDR1 MNHEY and CDR2 SMNVEV (reference sequence). CDR3 length: 15 amino acids. Trimming pared 3 bases from V and 4 bases from J, leaving 13 bases between.

This clonotype appeared once. Germline and junction disagree at one end, which may indicate a read error. The chain uses TRBV20-1 and TRBJ1-2, with TRBD1 as a possible D gene (5 bases). The CDR3 length is 14 residues. Germline V lookup: CDR1 DFQATT, CDR2 SNEGSKA (reference sequence). In DNA form, the CDR3 reads TGCAGTGCTGGAGAAGACAGCTCCGTTTATGGCTACACCTTC. Amino acid sequence: CSAGEDSSVYGYTF.